A selection of T cell receptor beta chains follows, all from one sample in a study of identical twins. TCRdb independently ran MiXCR on the 5' RACE reads; one entry per CDR3 protein. The table lists roughly 700,000 distinct CDR3 sequences, 8.6% of them singletons. These same data were also listed under a study on yellow fever vaccine responses in identical twins.

The sample was PBMCs. These receptors were obtained from a woman younger than 30 in good health. Each CDR3 is given with its conserved first and last residue. D genes are given only for firm matches. Clone size is shown for a subset of rows, as once, few, many or a class of expanded clone.

TRBJ2-5,few,-,TRBV11-2,CASSLSSSRETQYF,TGTGCCAGCAGCTTAAGTTCGAGTCGGGAGACCCAGTACTTC
TRBJ2-2,many,TRBD1,TRBV5-1,CASSSRQGAYTGELFF,TGCGCCAGCAGCTCCCGACAGGGGGCGTACACCGGGGAGCTGTTTTTT
TRBJ1-1,many,-,TRBV5-6,CASSSGFRARDSEAFF,TGTGCCAGCAGCTCCGGTTTTAGGGCCCGGGATTCTGAAGCTTTCTTT
TRBJ1-1,-,-,TRBV4-3,CASSQEAGISEAFF,TGCGCCAGCAGCCAAGAAGCTGGGATCTCTGAAGCTTTCTTT
TRBJ2-3,-,TRBD2,TRBV29-1,CSVGVSGSSDTQYF,TGCAGCGTTGGGGTAAGCGGGAGTTCGGATACGCAGTATTTT
TRBJ2-3,few,-,TRBV6-7,CASSSSPRQTPTDTQYF,TGTGCCAGCAGTTCCTCCCCCAGACAGACCCCCACAGATACGCAGTATTTT
TRBJ2-5,-,-,TRBV5-1,CASSGGQMETQYF,TGCGCCAGCAGCGGCGGACAGATGGAGACCCAGTACTTC
TRBJ2-7,many,-,TRBV9,CASSVAPGTTYEQYF,TGTGCCAGCAGCGTAGCCCCGGGTACTACCTACGAGCAGTACTTC
TRBJ1-2,few,-,TRBV29-1,CSVVAAGENYGYTF,TGCAGCGTTGTAGCGGCAGGGGAGAACTATGGCTACACCTTC
TRBJ2-7,few,-,TRBV10-3,CAISEVGGPSYEQYF,TGTGCCATCAGTGAGGTTGGGGGGCCCTCCTACGAGCAGTACTTC
TRBJ2-1,few,TRBD1,TRBV5-1,CASSRTGLVDEQFF,TGCGCCAGCAGCCGGACAGGGCTAGTTGATGAGCAGTTCTTC
TRBJ2-2,many,-,TRBV29-1,CSVEVGNTGELFF,TGCAGCGTTGAAGTAGGGAACACCGGGGAGCTGTTTTTT
TRBJ2-1,many,-,TRBV7-3,CASSSGNSYNEQFF,TGTGCCAGCAGCTCAGGGAATTCCTACAATGAGCAGTTCTTC
TRBJ2-1,few,-,TRBV24-1,CATYDPNEQFF,TGTGCCACCTATGACCCTAATGAGCAGTTCTTC